This T cell receptor beta chain was captured by sequencing in a study of spatial heterogeneity in lung cancer. MiXCR was run by TCRdb on the 5' RACE reads, yielding one entry per CDR3 protein. Of some 21,000 distinct CDR3 sequences listed, around 5% are singletons. The time point denotes: sample taken at primary tumor resection. Sequencing was performed on whole RNA extracted from tumor and nontumor lung tissue, or from frozen PBMC, and the material was left unsorted. This clonotype was recorded at least ten times. The sequencing here drew on PBMCs, taken at surgery. This clonotype was sampled from a male donor with early-stage non-small cell lung cancer.

CDR3 DNA sequence: TGTGCCAGCAGCCCAGCCCAACAATTAACCGGGGAGCTGTTTTTT. It codes for CASSPAQQLTGELFF. J is TRBJ2-2 and V is TRBV7-2; D gene ambiguous. The CDR3 length is 15 residues. Trimming took 5 bases from V and 5 from J, leaving 15 bases between them. Germline V lookup: CDR1 SGHTA, CDR2 FQGNSA. Using reference TRBV7-2 and TRBJ2-2 for the parts outside the CDR3, the full variable domain is GAGVSQSPSNKVTEKGKDVELRCDPISGHTALYWYRQSLGQGLEFLIYFQGNSAPDKSGLPSDRFSAERTGGSVSTLTIQRTQQEDSAVYLCASSPAQQLTGELFFGEGSRLTVL.